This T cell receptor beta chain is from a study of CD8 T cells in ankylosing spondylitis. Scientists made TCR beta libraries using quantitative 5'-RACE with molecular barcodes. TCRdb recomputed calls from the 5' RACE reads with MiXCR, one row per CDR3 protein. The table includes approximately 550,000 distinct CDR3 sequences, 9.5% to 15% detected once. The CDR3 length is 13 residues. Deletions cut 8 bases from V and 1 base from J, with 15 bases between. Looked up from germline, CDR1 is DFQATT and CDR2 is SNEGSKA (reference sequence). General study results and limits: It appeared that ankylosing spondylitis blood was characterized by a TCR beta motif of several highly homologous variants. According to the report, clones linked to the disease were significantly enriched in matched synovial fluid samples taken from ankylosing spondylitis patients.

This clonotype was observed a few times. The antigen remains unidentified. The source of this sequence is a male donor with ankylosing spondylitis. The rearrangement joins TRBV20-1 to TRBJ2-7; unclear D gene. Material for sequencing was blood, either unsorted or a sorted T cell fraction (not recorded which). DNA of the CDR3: TGCAGTTCTGTGGACCCCCGGTCCTACGAGCAGTACGTC. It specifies CSSVDPRSYEQYV.